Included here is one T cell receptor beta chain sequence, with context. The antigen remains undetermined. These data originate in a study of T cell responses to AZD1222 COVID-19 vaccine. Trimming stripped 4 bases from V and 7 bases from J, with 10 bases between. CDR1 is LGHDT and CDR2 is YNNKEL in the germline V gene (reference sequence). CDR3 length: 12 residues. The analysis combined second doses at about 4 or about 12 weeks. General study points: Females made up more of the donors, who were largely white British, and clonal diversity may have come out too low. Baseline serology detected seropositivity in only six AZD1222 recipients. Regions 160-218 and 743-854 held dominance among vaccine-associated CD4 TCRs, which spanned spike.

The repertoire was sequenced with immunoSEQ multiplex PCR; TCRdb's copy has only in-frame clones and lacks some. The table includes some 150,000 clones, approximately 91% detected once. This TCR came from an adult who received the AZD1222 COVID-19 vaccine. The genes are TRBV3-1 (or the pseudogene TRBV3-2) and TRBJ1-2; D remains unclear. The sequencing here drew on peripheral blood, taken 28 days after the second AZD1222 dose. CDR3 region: CASSLGFSGYTF. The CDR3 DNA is TGTGCCAGCAGCCTTGGGTTCTCTGGCTACACCTTC.